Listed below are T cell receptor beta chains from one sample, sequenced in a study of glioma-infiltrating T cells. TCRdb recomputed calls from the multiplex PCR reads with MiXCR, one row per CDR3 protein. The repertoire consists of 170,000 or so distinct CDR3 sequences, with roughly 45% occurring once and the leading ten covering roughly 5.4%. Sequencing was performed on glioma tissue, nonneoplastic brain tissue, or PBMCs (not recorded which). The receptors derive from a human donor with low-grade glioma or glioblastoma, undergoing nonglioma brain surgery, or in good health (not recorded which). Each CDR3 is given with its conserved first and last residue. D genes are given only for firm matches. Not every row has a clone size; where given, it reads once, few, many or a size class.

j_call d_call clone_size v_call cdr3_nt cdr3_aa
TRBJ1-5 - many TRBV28 TGTGCCAGCAGGTCCGGAATTCGGGGGCCGGGATGGCGCAATCAGCCCCAGCATTTT CASRSGIRGPGWRNQPQHF
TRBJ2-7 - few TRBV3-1 TGTGCCAGCCGCGGTACTAGTTACGAGCAGTACTTC CASRGTSYEQYF
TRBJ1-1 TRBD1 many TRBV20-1 TGCAGTGCTAGTTTTACAGGGGGCACTGAAGCTTTCTTT CSASFTGGTEAFF
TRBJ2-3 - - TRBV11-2 TGTGCCAGCACCTCTAGCAATACGCAGTATTTT CASTSSNTQYF
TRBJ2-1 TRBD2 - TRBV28 TGTGCCAGCAGCCTTCGGGGACTAGCGGACAATGAGCAGTTCTTC CASSLRGLADNEQFF
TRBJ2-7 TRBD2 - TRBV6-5 TGTGCCGGCAGTTATAGCGGGAGTAGGTACGAGAAGTACTTC CAGSYSGSRYEKYF
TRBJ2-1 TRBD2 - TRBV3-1 TGTGCCAGCAGCCAAGAGATAGCGGGGTCCTACAATGAGCAGTTCTTC CASSQEIAGSYNEQFF
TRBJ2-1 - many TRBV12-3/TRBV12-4 TGTGCCAGCAGTTTAGTAGAGGGTGAGCAGTTCTTC CASSLVEGEQFF
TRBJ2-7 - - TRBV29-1 TGCAGCGTTGGGCCCGCCTCCGGATACGAGCAGTACTTC CSVGPASGYEQYF
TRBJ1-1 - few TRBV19 TGTGCCAGTAGTACCTTCCCGGGACGGTACACTGAAGCTTTCTTT CASSTFPGRYTEAFF
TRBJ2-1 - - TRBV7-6 TGTGCCAGCAGCCCGACTTCCTTCCAAGAGACCCAGTTCTTC CASSPTSFQETQFF
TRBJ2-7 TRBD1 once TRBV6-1 TGTGCCACCCCCCGAGCTGAGACAGGGAAACTTTACGAGCAGTACTTC CATPRAETGKLYEQYF
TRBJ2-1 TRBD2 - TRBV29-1 TGCAGCGTTACGGGGACTAGCGTTAACAATGAGCAGTTCTTC CSVTGTSVNNEQFF
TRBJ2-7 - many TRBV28 TGTGCCAGCAGTTCAGGTTCGGCTACCCGATACGAGCAGTACTTC CASSSGSATRYEQYF
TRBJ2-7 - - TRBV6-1 TGTGCCAGCAGTGAAGCGCAGAGGAACGAAGGTGGACGGTCCTACGAGAAGTACTTC CASSEAQRNEGGRSYEKYF
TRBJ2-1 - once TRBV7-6 TGTGCCAGCAGCTTCGACACCATATCCTACAATGGGAAGTTCTTC CASSFDTISYNGKFF
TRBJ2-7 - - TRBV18 TGTGCCAGCTCACCCACAAGCAAGGGCGAGCAGTACTTC CASSPTSKGEQYF
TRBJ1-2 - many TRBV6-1 TGTGCCATCCTCCCCTCAGGTCTTAACTATGGCTACACCTTC CAILPSGLNYGYTF
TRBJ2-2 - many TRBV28 TGTGCCAGCCTAGGGGGAATAGCGAGCACCGGGGAGCTGTTTTTT CASLGGIASTGELFF
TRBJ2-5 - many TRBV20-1 TGCAGTGCTAGAGGGTCAACCCCGACCCAGTACTTC CSARGSTPTQYF
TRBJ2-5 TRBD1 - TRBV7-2 TGTGCCAGCAGCGATACTCTGGGACAGCCTTGGGAGACCCAGTACTTC CASSDTLGQPWETQYF
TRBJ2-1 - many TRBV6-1 TGTGCCAGCAGTTATGGACAGAGCGATGAGCAGTTCTTC CASSYGQSDEQFF
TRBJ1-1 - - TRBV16 TGTGCCAGCAGTATAGCGGTTACTGAAGCTATCTTT CASSIAVTEAIF
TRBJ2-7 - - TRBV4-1 TGCGCCAGCAGACAAGATCGTGGAGGCTACGAGCAGTACTTC CASRQDRGGYEQYF
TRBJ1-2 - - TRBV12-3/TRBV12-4 TGTGCCAGCAGTTCACGAGGGAACTATGGCTACACCTTC CASSSRGNYGYTF
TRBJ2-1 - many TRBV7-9 TGTGCCAGCAGCCTAGACTTAGGAGGTTATGAGCAGTTCTTC CASSLDLGGYEQFF
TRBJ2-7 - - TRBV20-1 TGCAGTGCTACAGATACTAGGACCTACGAGCAGTACTTC CSATDTRTYEQYF
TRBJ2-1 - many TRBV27 TGTGCCAGCAGAGCGGACCCGTGGGATGAGCAGTTCTTC CASRADPWDEQFF
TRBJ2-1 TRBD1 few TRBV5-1 TGCGCCAGCAGCCCGGGGGACAGGGTCTATAATGAGCAGTTCTTC CASSPGDRVYNEQFF
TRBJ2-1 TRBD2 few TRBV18 TGTGCCAGCTCTCCAATAGCGGGAGTCTCCTACAATGAGCAGTTCTTC CASSPIAGVSYNEQFF
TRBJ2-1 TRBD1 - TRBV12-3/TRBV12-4 TGTGCCAGCAGTCCCCGGGACAGGGCGGGGGTCTTC CASSPRDRAGVF
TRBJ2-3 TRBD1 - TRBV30 TGTGCCTGGGGACAGGGTTTCATCGAGGATACGCAGTATTTT CAWGQGFIEDTQYF
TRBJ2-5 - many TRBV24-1 TGTGCCACCAGTGAGACGACGGAGACCCAGTACTTC CATSETTETQYF
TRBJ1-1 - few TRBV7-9 TGTGCCAGCAGCTTAGATGCGTGGGAAGACTTGAACACTGAAGCTTTCTTT CASSLDAWEDLNTEAFF
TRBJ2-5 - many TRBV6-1 TGTGCCAGCAGTGACCGACAGTACCAAGAGACCCAGTACTTC CASSDRQYQETQYF
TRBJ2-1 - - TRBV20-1 TGCAGTGTAACTTCCCTCCGTGGAGAGCCCGATGAGCAGTTCTTC CSVTSLRGEPDEQFF
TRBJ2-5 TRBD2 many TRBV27 TGTGCCAGCAGTTTAAGGCGACTAGCGGGACAAGAGACCCAGTACTTC CASSLRRLAGQETQYF
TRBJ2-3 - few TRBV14 TGTGCCAGCAGCCAAGCAGGTGGGGCAGATACGCAGTATTTT CASSQAGGADTQYF
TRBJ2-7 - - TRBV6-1 TGTGCCAGCAGTGCCCTGGGGACGGGTACCTATCAGCAGTACTTC CASSALGTGTYQQYF
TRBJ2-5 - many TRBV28 TGTGCCAGCAGTTACAGGGAGTCATCCCAAGAGACCCAGTACTTC CASSYRESSQETQYF
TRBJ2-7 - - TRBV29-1 TGCAGCGTGGGGGCCGACGAGCAGTACTTC CSVGADEQYF
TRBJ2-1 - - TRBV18 TGTGCCAGCTCACCAGGACACCTTTTATACAATGAGCAGTTCTTC CASSPGHLLYNEQFF
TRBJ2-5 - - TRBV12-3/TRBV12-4 TGTGCCAGCAGTCAGGGCGTTAGAGAGACCCAGTACTTC CASSQGVRETQYF
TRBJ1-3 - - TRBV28 TGTGCCAGCAACCAGGTCGGGGTTGACTCTGGAAACACCATATATTTT CASNQVGVDSGNTIYF
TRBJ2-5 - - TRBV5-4 TGTGCCAGCAGCTTGGCCGAGCGAGAGACCCAGTACTTC CASSLAERETQYF
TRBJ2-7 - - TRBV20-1 TGCAGTGCTTCGACTGACTCCTACGAGCAGTACTTC CSASTDSYEQYF
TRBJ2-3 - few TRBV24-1 TGTGCCACCAGTGAACCTAAACCGGGTGGCACAGATACGCAGTATTTT CATSEPKPGGTDTQYF
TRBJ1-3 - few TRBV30 TGTGCCTGGAGTGTACTGGGAAACACCATATATTTT CAWSVLGNTIYF